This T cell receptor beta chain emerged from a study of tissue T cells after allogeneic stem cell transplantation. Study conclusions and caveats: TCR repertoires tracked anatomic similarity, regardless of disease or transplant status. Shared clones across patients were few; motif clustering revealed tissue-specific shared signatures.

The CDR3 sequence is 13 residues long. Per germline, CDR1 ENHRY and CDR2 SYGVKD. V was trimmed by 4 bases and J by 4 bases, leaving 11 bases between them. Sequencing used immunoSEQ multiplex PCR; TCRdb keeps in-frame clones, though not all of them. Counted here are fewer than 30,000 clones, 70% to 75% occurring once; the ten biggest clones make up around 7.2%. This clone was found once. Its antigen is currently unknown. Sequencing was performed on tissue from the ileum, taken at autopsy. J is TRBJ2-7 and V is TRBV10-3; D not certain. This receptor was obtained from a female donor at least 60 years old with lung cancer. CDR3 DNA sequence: TGTGCCATCAGTGTGGGCAGAGAGTACGAGCAGTACTTC. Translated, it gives CAISVGREYEQYF.